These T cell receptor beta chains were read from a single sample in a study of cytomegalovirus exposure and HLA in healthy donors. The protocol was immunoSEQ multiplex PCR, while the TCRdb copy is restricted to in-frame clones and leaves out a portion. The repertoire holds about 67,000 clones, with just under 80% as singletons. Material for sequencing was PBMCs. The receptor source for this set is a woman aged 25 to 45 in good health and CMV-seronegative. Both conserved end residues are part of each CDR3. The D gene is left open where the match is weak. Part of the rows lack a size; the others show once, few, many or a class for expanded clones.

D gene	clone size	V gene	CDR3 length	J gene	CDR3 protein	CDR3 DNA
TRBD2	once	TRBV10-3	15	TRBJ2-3	CAGGQLAGSTDTQYF	TGTGCCGGGGGGCAACTAGCGGGGAGCACAGATACGCAGTATTTT
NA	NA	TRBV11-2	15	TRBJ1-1	CASSYPRVLGTEAFF	TGTGCCAGCAGTTACCCCAGGGTACTGGGGACTGAAGCTTTCTTT
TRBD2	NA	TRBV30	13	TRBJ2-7	CAWRGGLTYEQYF	TGTGCCTGGAGGGGGGGGTTGACCTACGAGCAGTACTTC
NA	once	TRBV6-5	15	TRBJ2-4	CASSYSPIAKNIQYF	TGTGCCAGCAGTTACTCCCCCATAGCCAAAAACATTCAGTACTTC
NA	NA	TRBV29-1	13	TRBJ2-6	CSVPGSGANVLTF	TGCAGCGTTCCGGGCTCTGGGGCCAACGTCCTGACTTTC
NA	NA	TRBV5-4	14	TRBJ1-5	CASSLAGLDQPQHF	TGTGCCAGCAGCCTCGCAGGCCTCGATCAGCCCCAGCATTTT
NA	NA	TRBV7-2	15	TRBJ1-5	CASSLSSSSNQPQHF	TGTGCCAGCAGCTTATCATCGAGTAGCAATCAGCCCCAGCATTTT
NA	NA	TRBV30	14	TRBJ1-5	CACAGVGPSQPQHF	TGTGCCTGCGCAGGCGTTGGGCCCAGTCAGCCCCAGCATTTT
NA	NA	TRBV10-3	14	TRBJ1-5	CASSPTGDNQPQHF	TGTGCCTCATCCCCGACGGGGGACAATCAGCCCCAGCATTTT
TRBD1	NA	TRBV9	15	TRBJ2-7	CASSVGQGGNYEQYF	TGTGCCAGCAGCGTCGGACAGGGTGGGAACTACGAGCAGTACTTC
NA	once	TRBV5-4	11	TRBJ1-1	CASSGDTEAFF	TGTGCCAGCAGCGGAGACACTGAAGCTTTCTTT
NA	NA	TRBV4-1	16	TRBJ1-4	CASSQGTGATNEKLFF	TGCGCCAGCAGCCAAGGTACAGGTGCAACTAATGAAAAACTGTTTTTT
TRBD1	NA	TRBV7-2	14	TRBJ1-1	CASSSGQPNTEAFF	TGTGCCAGCAGCTCGGGACAGCCGAACACTGAAGCTTTCTTT
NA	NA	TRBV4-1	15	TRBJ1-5	CASSPGLNSNQPQHF	TGCGCCAGCAGCCCGGGACTCAATAGCAATCAGCCCCAGCATTTT
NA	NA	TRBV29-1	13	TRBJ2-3	CSVRQGGRDTQYF	TGCAGCGTTAGGCAGGGGGGTAGAGATACGCAGTATTTT
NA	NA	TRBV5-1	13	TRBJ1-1	CASSLGRNTEAFF	TGCGCCAGCAGCTTGGGTAGAAACACTGAAGCTTTCTTT
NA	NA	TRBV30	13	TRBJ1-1	CAWNKGVNTEAFF	TGTGCCTGGAACAAGGGGGTTAACACTGAAGCTTTCTTT
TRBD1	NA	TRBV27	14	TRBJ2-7	CASSLGQGPYEQYF	TGTGCCAGCAGTTTAGGACAGGGACCCTACGAGCAGTACTTC
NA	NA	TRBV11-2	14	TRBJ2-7	CASTPARGGYEQYF	TGTGCCAGCACTCCGGCTAGGGGGGGATACGAGCAGTACTTC
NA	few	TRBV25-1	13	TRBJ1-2	CASSEETTYGYTF	TGTGCCAGCAGTGAGGAAACTACGTATGGCTACACCTTC
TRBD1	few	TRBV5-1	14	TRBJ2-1	CASSLAVGGYEQFF	TGCGCCAGCAGCTTGGCCGTAGGGGGCTATGAGCAGTTCTTC
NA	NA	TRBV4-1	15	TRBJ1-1	CASSQGGMGTFEAFF	TGCGCCAGCAGCCAAGGCGGGATGGGGACGTTTGAAGCTTTCTTT
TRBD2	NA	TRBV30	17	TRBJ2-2	CAWSDSGLAITAGELFF	TGTGCCTGGAGCGACTCGGGACTAGCAATTACGGCCGGGGAGCTGTTTTTT
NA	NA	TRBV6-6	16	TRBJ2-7	CASTESPYRVGYEQYF	TGTGCCAGCACCGAAAGCCCATACAGGGTCGGCTACGAGCAGTACTTC
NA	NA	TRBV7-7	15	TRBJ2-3	CASSPQGSPGDTQYF	TGTGCCAGCAGCCCGCAGGGTAGCCCCGGAGATACGCAGTATTTT
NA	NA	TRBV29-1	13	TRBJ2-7	CSVAGRLRDEQYF	TGCAGCGTTGCCGGGCGGCTGAGGGACGAGCAGTACTTC
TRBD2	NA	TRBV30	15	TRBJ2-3	CAWSAGLAGSDTQYF	TGTGCCTGGAGTGCCGGACTAGCGGGGTCAGATACGCAGTATTTT
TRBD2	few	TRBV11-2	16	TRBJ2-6	CASSQDGGAGANVLTF	TGTGCCAGCAGCCAAGATGGGGGGGCTGGGGCCAACGTCCTGACTTTC